These 9 T cell receptor beta chains share one sample of origin, sequenced in a study of cytomegalovirus exposure and HLA in healthy donors. The primer mix had 60 Vbeta and 13 Jbeta primers. Clones were read by immunoSEQ multiplex PCR, and TCRdb kept only the in-frame ones, dropping some. Of about 110,000 clones listed, nearly 75% were seen once; the top ten hold around 5%. The material sequenced was PBMCs. Receptor source: a man under 40 in good health and CMV-seropositive.

This chain links TRBV6-1 with TRBJ1-2, with 8 bases aligning to TRBD1. V lost 3 bases and J lost 4; bases outside the gene matches: 7. Germline V gene lookup returns CDR1 MNHNS and CDR2 SASEGT. The CDR3 runs 15 residues. The chain's CDR3 is CASSDRGLMSYGYTF. The CDR3 DNA is TGTGCCAGCAGTGACAGGGGGCTAATGAGCTATGGCTACACCTTC.

This chain connects TRBV6-5 to TRBJ2-3; TRBD1 aligns across 9 bases. CDR3 length equals 15 residues. CDR1 and CDR2 (germline): MNHEY, SVGAGI. Trimming took 2 bases from V and 7 from J; bases not matched to a gene: 7. CDR3 DNA: TGTGCCAGCAGTTACAGGGACAGGGCCTCCTATACGCAGTATTTT. This translates into CASSYRDRASYTQYF.

The genes are TRBV19 and TRBJ1-2; TRBD1 might be the D (5 bases). Trimming cost V 4 bases and J 2 bases, with 11 bases left between them. CDR1 is LNHDA, CDR2 SQIVND, per germline (reference sequence). The CDR3 is made up of 14 amino acids. CDR3 nucleotide sequence: TGTGCCAGTAGTAAGAACAGGTGGAACTATGGCTACACCTTC. Its protein is CASSKNRWNYGYTF.

This clone was counted a few times. The gene calls are TRBV5-1 and TRBJ2-5, with 9 bases fitting TRBD2. With 4 bases clipped from V and 2 bases from J, the junction kept 9 bases outside the gene matches. Germline V gene lookup returns CDR1 SGHRS and CDR2 YFSETQ. CDR3 length: 16 amino acids. CDR3 sequence: CASSPLAGDVQETQYF. As DNA, the CDR3 is TGCGCCAGCAGCCCCTTAGCGGGGGACGTTCAAGAGACCCAGTACTTC. The whole variable domain, filled in from reference TRBV5-1 and TRBJ2-5, reads KAGVTQTPRYLIKTRGQQVTLSCSPISGHRSVSWYQQTPGQGLQFLFEYFSETQRNKGNFPGRFSGRQFSNSRSEMNVSTLELGDSALYLCASSPLAGDVQETQYFGPGTRLLVL.

The CDR3 DNA follows: TGTGCCAGCAGCCGAGGACTAGCGGGGGGCTCATACAATGAGCAGTTCTTC. Protein: CASSRGLAGGSYNEQFF. The chain links TRBV2 to TRBJ2-1, with 14 bases that match TRBD2. Unmatched junction bases numbered 8, after V lost 6 bases and J lost 4 bases. The CDR3 is made up of 17 amino acids. Looked up from germline, CDR1 is SNHLY and CDR2 is FYNNEI.

In regard to this clone: The junction departs from the called germline gene at one end, perhaps through a read error. The genes are TRBV7-9 and TRBJ1-6, with 8 nucleotides matching TRBD1. Germline V gives CDR1 SEHNR, CDR2 FQNEAQ (reference sequence). This CDR3 contains 16 residues. For the CDR3, the DNA is TGTTCCAGCAGCTTATCTCCGACAGGGGTAAGATCACCCCTCCACTTT. Protein: CSSSLSPTGVRSPLHF.

The rearrangement links TRBV2 to TRBJ2-5; tentatively, D is TRBD2 (6 bases). The CDR3 is 15 residues long. Deletions cut 1 base from V and 5 bases from J, with 14 bases between. From germline, CDR1 is SNHLY and CDR2 FYNNEI. CDR3 sequence reads: CASSEGGARWETQYF. CDR3 bases: TGTGCCAGCAGTGAAGGCGGGGCGCGATGGGAGACCCAGTACTTC.

The gene calls are TRBV28 and TRBJ2-7; 9 nucleotides line up with TRBD1. The CDR3 loop spans 15 amino acids. Germline V gives CDR1 MDHEN, CDR2 SYDVKM. V dropped 3 bases and J dropped 5; count of bases not matched to a gene: 8. CDR3 DNA sequence: TGTGCCAGCAGTTTGTCCGGGACAGGGCTCCACGAGCAGTACTTC. Translating it yields CASSLSGTGLHEQYF.

The chain has TRBV7-3 and TRBJ1-1, with TRBD1 matching 8 bases. The V gene end was trimmed by 2 bases and the J gene end by 5 bases; junction bases not matched to a gene: 4. The length of the CDR3 is 14 residues. Germline lookup yields CDR1 SGHTA and CDR2 FQGTGA. The CDR3 DNA is TGTGCCAGCAGCTTAGCAGGGGGCTCAACTGAAGCTTTCTTT. Amino acids: CASSLAGGSTEAFF. The variable domain in full, completed from reference TRBV7-3 and TRBJ1-1, reads GAGVSQTPSNKVTEKGKYVELRCDPISGHTALYWYRQSLGQGPEFLIYFQGTGAADDSGLPNDRFFAVRPEGSVSTLKIQRTERGDSAVYLCASSLAGGSTEAFFGQGTRLTVV.